This TCR beta chain is from a study of shared clonotypes between healthy human individuals. Per germline, CDR1 SQVTM and CDR2 ANQGSEA. V lost 4 bases, J lost 4 bases, and 10 bases stayed unmatched. The CDR3 spans 14 residues. Assay: immunoSEQ multiplex PCR; the TCRdb copy retains only in-frame clones and omits some. Of 450,000 to 550,000 clones in the sample, 60% to 85% are singletons; the top ten hold approximately 13%. Sequenced sample: PBMCs. The chain couples TRBV29-1 to TRBJ2-7; 7 nucleotides agree with TRBD1. The origin of this receptor is a woman aged 40 to 55 in good health. Some clones in this sample may be carry-over from other donors' samples. CDR3 in DNA: TGCAGCGTTGCAAGTCCGGGACAGATATACGAGCAGTACTTC. Amino acid sequence: CSVASPGQIYEQYF.